The 14 T cell receptor beta chains reported below all come from one sample, sequenced in a study of blood T cell repertoires in COVID-19. Sequencing was performed with immunoSEQ multiplex PCR; in TCRdb, only in-frame clones are kept and a portion is missing. The table lists about 180,000 clones, 88% of them singletons, with approximately 9% in the top ten. The source material was PBMCs or T cells enriched from blood (not recorded which). These receptors originate from a woman in her late teens or twenties who had recovered from COVID-19.

The chain links TRBV28 to TRBJ1-5; D is unclear. CDR1 and CDR2 from the germline V gene are MDHEN and SYDVKM. The CDR3 has 11 amino acids. V was pared by 9 bases and J by 1 base, with 4 bases between. The CDR3 here is CASQSNQPQHF. The CDR3 bases are TGTGCCAGTCAGAGCAATCAGCCCCAGCATTTT. Drawing the rest from reference TRBV28 and TRBJ1-5, the complete variable domain is DVKVTQSSRYLVKRTGEKVFLECVQDMDHENMFWYRQDPGLGLRLIYFSYDVKMKEKGDIPEGYSVSREKKERFSLILESASTNQTSMYLCASQSNQPQHFGDGTRLSIL.

V gene TRBV25-1 combines with J gene TRBJ2-5, with TRBD2 identical over 10 bases. V gave up 8 bases and J gave up 2 bases; unmatched junction bases: 5. The CDR3 length is 14 residues. Germline CDR1 and CDR2: MGHDK and SYGVNS. For the CDR3, the DNA is TGTGCCAGCGTGCCTAGCGGGGGACAAGAGACCCAGTACTTC. Its translation is CASVPSGGQETQYF.

V and J are TRBV5-1 and TRBJ2-5, with TRBD1 matching 7 bases. V was clipped by 0 bases and J by 5 bases; unmatched bases: 4. The CDR3 is 14 amino acids. The germline V gene encodes CDR1 SGHRS and CDR2 YFSETQ. The CDR3 is CASSLGTGVETQYF. The CDR3 coding sequence is TGCGCCAGCAGCTTGGGGACAGGAGTCGAGACCCAGTACTTC.

The rearrangement joins TRBV4-1 to TRBJ2-7; D may be TRBD2 (5 bases). CDR3 length: 12 residues. V was clipped by 0 bases and J by 5 bases, with 5 bases between them. Germline values: CDR1 MGHRA, CDR2 YSYEKL. Written as DNA, the CDR3 is TGCGCCAGCAGCCAAGAGGGAGACGAGCAGTACTTC. Amino acid sequence: CASSQEGDEQYF.

The genes are TRBV4-3 and TRBJ2-3, with TRBD2 as a possible D gene (7 bases). Trimming took 1 base from V and 2 from J, leaving 10 bases between them. Per germline, CDR1 LGHNA and CDR2 YSLEER. This CDR3 contains 15 residues. The CDR3 spells CASSQVGGPTDTQYF. CDR3 nucleotides: TGCGCCAGCAGCCAAGTGGGGGGGCCCACAGATACGCAGTATTTT.

The rearrangement links TRBV12-3 or TRBV12-4 to TRBJ2-7; D not resolved. Between the trimmed V and J ends, which lost 6 bases and 2 bases, there was a span of 11 bases. The CDR3 is 13 residues long. The CDR3 reads CASSPAVTYEQYF. The DNA of the CDR3 is TGTGCCAGCAGCCCGGCGGTTACCTACGAGCAGTACTTC.

CDR3 bases: TGTGCCAGCAGTGAAGAAAGGGGGGGGTACGAGCAGTACTTC. Protein product: CASSEERGGYEQYF. The chain couples TRBV2 to TRBJ2-7, with a weak D call TRBD2 (7 bases). Trimming shortened V by 1 base and J by 4 bases, and 11 bases separated the two germline ends. CDR1 SNHLY and CDR2 FYNNEI come from the germline V gene. This CDR3 spans 14 amino acids.

The chain combines TRBV7-9 with TRBJ2-2; 7 bases line up with TRBD1. The germline V gene encodes CDR1 SEHNR and CDR2 FQNEAQ (reference sequence). J gave up 6 bases and V 4 bases, and 11 bases lay outside the gene matches. CDR3 length equals 16 residues. This CDR3 is CASSSRGRDGSGELFF. The CDR3 coding sequence is TGTGCCAGCAGCTCAAGGGGGCGCGATGGATCCGGGGAGCTGTTTTTT.

This clone has more than one count but fewer than ten. The chain carries TRBV28 and TRBJ1-1; D not resolved. CDR3 length equals 15 residues. Trimming cost V 2 bases and J 6 bases, with 16 bases left between them. Germline V gene lookup returns CDR1 MDHEN and CDR2 SYDVKM. In DNA, the CDR3 is TGTGCCAGCAGTTTAGGTGCGTCGGGTAGACCTGAAGCTTTCTTT. It is translated as CASSLGASGRPEAFF.

The chain is built from TRBV2 and TRBJ2-6, with D possibly TRBD1 on 6 matching bases. Germline V lookup: CDR1 SNHLY, CDR2 FYNNEI. The CDR3 runs to 18 residues. V was cut by 2 bases and J by 0 bases, with 14 bases left in between. CDR3 nucleotide sequence: TGTGCCAGCAGTGAAATGGAGACAGGCATCTCTGGGGCCAACGTCCTGACTTTC. Its translation is CASSEMETGISGANVLTF.

The chain uses TRBV30 and TRBJ1-2; D possibly corresponds to TRBD1 (6 bases). The CDR3 length is 12 residues. V was trimmed by 2 bases and J by 6 bases, leaving 10 bases between them. Germline-derived CDR1 and CDR2 are GTSNPN and SVGIG (reference sequence). CDR3 sequence reads: CAWSRQVDGYTF. CDR3 in DNA: TGTGCCTGGAGTCGACAGGTAGATGGCTACACCTTC.

This chain joins TRBV28 and TRBJ1-2; D gene unclear. The germline V gene has CDR1 MDHEN and CDR2 SYDVKM. Deletions cut 10 bases from V and 4 bases from J, with 19 bases between. The CDR3 is 14 amino acids. CDR3 protein: CATHRIGGVYGYTF. Written as DNA, the CDR3 is TGTGCCACCCACCGCATCGGCGGGGTCTATGGCTACACCTTC.

This chain links TRBV2 with TRBJ1-3, with a tentative D call TRBD1 (5 bases). The CDR3 has 16 amino acids. Trimming took off 3 bases at V and 1 base at J, with 13 bases between the two ends. CDR1 is SNHLY and CDR2 is FYNNEI in the germline V gene. The chain's CDR3 is CASSEVEGQSGNTIYF. The CDR3 DNA reads as TGTGCCAGCAGTGAGGTGGAGGGGCAGTCTGGAAACACCATATATTTT.

This chain joins TRBV28 and TRBJ1-3, with a tentative D call TRBD1 (6 bases). The CDR3 sequence is 17 residues long. From germline, CDR1 is MDHEN and CDR2 SYDVKM. The germline V and J ends were trimmed by 5 bases and 0 bases, with 17 bases remaining between them. CDR3 sequence reads: CASSPQTGPLSGNTIYF. The CDR3 DNA reads as TGTGCCAGCAGTCCCCAGACAGGCCCCCTCTCTGGAAACACCATATATTTT.